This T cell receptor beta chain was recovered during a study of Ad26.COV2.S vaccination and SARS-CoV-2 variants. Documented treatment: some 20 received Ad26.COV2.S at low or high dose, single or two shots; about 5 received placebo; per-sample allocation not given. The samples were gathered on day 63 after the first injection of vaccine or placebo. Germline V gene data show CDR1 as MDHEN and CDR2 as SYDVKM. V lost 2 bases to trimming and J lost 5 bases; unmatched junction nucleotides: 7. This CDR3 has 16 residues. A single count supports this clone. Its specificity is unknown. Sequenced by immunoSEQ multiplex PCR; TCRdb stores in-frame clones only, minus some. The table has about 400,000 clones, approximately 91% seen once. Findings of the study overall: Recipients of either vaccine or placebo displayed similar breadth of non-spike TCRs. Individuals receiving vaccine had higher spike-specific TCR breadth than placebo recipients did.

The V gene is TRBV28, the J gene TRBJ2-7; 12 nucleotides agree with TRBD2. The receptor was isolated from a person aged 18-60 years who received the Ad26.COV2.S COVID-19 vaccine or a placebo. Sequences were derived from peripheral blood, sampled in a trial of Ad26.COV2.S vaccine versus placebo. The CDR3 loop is CASSLGLAGNNDEQYF. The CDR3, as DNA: TGTGCCAGCAGTTTAGGACTAGCGGGAAATAACGACGAGCAGTACTTC.